This paragraph covers one TCR beta chain sequence. TCRdb re-called the RT-PCR reads through MiXCR, storing one row per CDR3 protein. Here the sample spans hundreds of thousands of distinct CDR3 sequences, 10% to 12% being singletons. V gave up 3 bases and J gave up 2 bases, with 8 bases separating them. Per the germline V gene, CDR1 is DFQATT and CDR2 is SNEGSKA (reference sequence). The CDR3 runs 12 residues. This entry is derived from a study of response to subunit inactivated influenza vaccine. These data also formed part of another study, on T cells expressing NK-cell markers. This second study says: Production of TCR beta cDNA relied on 5'RACE template switching with UMIs. Each TCR beta repertoire originated in sorted T cells that were CD3+CD56+NKG2C+, CD3+CD56+NKG2C- or CD3+CD56-NKG2C+. Similarly, these clonotypes led the CD3+CD56-NKG2C+ fraction as well in a handful of donors. It is unclear if expanded NKG2C-expressing clones target HCMV antigens.

This clonotype originated in a man aged 45-65 years who received an inactivated influenza vaccine. The chain uses TRBV20-1 and TRBJ2-7; D gene uncertain. The material sequenced was PBMCs from blood, taken on the day of vaccination. The CDR3 nucleotides are TGCAGTGCTAGTAACGTGGCCTACGAGCAGTACTTC. Amino acid sequence: CSASNVAYEQYF.